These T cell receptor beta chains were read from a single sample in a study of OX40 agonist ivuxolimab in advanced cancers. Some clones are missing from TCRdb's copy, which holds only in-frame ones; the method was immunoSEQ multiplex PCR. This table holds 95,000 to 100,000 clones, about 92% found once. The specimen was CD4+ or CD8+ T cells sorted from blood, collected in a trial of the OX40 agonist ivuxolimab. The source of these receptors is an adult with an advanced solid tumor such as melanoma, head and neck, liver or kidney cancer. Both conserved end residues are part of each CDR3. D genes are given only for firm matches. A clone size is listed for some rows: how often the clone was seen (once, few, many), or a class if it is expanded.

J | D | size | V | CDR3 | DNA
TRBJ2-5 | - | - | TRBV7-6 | CASSFSGEETQYF | TGTGCCAGCAGCTTTTCAGGAGAAGAGACCCAGTACTTC
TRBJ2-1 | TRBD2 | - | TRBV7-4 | CASSLRTSGALSSYNEQFF | TGTGCCAGCAGCCTCCGGACTAGCGGCGCCCTAAGCTCCTACAATGAGCAGTTCTTC
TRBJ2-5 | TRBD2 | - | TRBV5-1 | CASSLLGGKETQYF | TGCGCCAGCAGCTTGTTGGGGGGGAAAGAGACCCAGTACTTC
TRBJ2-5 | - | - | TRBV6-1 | CASSALGGETQYF | TGTGCCAGCAGCGCCTTAGGAGGAGAGACCCAGTACTTC
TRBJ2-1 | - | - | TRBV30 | CAWSVGLAGNEQFF | TGTGCCTGGAGTGTAGGGCTGGCGGGGAACGAGCAGTTCTTC
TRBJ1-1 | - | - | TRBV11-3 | CASSAQFSGSRPEAFF | TGTGCCAGCAGCGCTCAATTCTCGGGGAGTAGACCTGAAGCTTTCTTT
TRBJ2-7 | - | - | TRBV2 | CASSEAWYEQYF | TGTGCCAGCAGCGAAGCCTGGTACGAGCAGTACTTC
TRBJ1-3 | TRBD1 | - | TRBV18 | CASSPRQGVSGNTIYF | TGTGCCAGCTCACCCCGACAGGGGGTCTCTGGAAACACCATATATTTT
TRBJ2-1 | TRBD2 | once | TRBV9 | CASSPGTSAYNEQFF | TGTGCCAGCAGCCCCGGGACTAGCGCTTACAATGAGCAGTTCTTC
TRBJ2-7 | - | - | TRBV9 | CASSRQVQTAKYEQYF | TGTGCCAGCAGTCGACAGGTACAAACCGCTAAATACGAGCAGTACTTC
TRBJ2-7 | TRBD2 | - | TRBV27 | CASSPGAGTSGRSYEQYF | TGTGCCAGCAGTCCAGGGGCCGGGACTAGCGGGAGAAGCTACGAGCAGTACTTC
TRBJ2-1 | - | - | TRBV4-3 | CASSQDRGYEQFF | TGCGCCAGCAGCCAAGATCGAGGCTATGAGCAGTTCTTC
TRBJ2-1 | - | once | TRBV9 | CASSVTGAYNEQFF | TGTGCCAGCAGCGTAACGGGCGCCTACAATGAGCAGTTCTTC
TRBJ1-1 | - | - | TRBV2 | CASSDLENTEAFF | TGTGCCAGCAGTGACCTGGAGAACACTGAAGCTTTCTTT
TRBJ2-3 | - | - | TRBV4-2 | CASSQAQRLTDTQYF | TGTGCCAGCAGCCAAGCGCAGCGGCTCACAGATACGCAGTATTTT
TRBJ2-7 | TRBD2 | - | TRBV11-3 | CASAEGQWREVNEQYF | TGTGCCAGCGCCGAGGGGCAATGGCGGGAGGTCAACGAGCAGTACTTC
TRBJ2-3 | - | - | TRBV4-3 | CASSQDGGSTATSTDTQYF | TGCGCCAGCAGCCAAGATGGGGGTTCGACGGCTACGAGCACAGATACGCAGTATTTT
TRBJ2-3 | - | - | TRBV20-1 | CSARDLAAQYF | TGCAGTGCTAGAGACCTTGCGGCGCAGTATTTT
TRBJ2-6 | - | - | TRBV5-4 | CASSLGGLTESGANVLTF | TGTGCCAGCAGCTTGGGGGGGTTAACAGAGTCTGGGGCCAACGTCCTGACTTTC
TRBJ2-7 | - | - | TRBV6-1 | CASSEGHLIWSF | TGTGCCAGCAGTGAAGGACACCTAATTTGGAGCTTC
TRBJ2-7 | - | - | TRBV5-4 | CASSLDSRSSYEQYF | TGTGCCAGCAGCTTGGACTCGAGGAGCTCCTACGAGCAGTACTTC
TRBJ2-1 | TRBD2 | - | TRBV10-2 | CASRRSLAGYANEQFF | TGCGCCAGCAGACGATCACTAGCGGGGTACGCCAATGAGCAGTTCTTC
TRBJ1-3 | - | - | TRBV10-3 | CAISTGPDTGNTIYF | TGTGCCATCAGTACCGGACCGGATACTGGAAACACCATATATTTT
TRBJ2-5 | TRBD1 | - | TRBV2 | CASSGTGGRRRKETQYF | TGTGCCAGCAGTGGGACAGGGGGAAGGAGGAGAAAAGAGACCCAGTACTTC
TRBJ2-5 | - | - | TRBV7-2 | CASSLGNRAETQYF | TGTGCCAGCAGCTTAGGAAACAGGGCTGAGACCCAGTACTTC
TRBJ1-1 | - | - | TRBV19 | CASSYGSTEAFF | TGTGCCAGTAGCTACGGGAGCACTGAAGCTTTCTTT
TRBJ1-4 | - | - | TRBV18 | CASSPPSWEKLFF | TGTGCCAGCTCACCACCGTCCTGGGAAAAACTGTTTTTT
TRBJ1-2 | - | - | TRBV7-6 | CASSHAGAWGYTF | TGTGCCAGCAGCCACGCAGGGGCGTGGGGCTACACCTTC
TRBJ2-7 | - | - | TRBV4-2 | CASGRGATPYEQYF | TGTGCCAGCGGTAGAGGGGCCACTCCCTACGAGCAGTACTTC
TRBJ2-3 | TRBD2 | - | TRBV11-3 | CASSSGSITDTQYF | TGTGCCAGCAGTAGCGGGAGTATCACAGATACGCAGTATTTT
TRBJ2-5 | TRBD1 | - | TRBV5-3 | CASSAADRRQETQYF | TGTGCCAGCAGCGCCGCGGACAGGAGACAAGAGACCCAGTACTTC
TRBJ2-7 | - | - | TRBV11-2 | CASSLDREELNYEQYF | TGTGCCAGCAGCTTAGATCGAGAAGAATTAAACTACGAGCAGTACTTC
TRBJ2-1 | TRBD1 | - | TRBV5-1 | CASTRDGTGLNNEQFF | TGCGCCAGCACCCGAGATGGGACAGGCCTGAACAATGAGCAGTTCTTC
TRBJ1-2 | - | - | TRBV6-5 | CASSYWDGANYGYTF | TGTGCCAGCAGTTACTGGGACGGCGCTAACTATGGCTACACCTTC
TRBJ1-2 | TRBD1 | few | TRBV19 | CASSRGQADYGYTF | TGTGCCAGTAGTCGGGGACAGGCGGACTATGGCTACACCTTC
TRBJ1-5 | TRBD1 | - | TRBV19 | CASTTDREWHQPQHF | TGTGCCAGTACCACCGACAGGGAATGGCATCAGCCCCAGCATTTT